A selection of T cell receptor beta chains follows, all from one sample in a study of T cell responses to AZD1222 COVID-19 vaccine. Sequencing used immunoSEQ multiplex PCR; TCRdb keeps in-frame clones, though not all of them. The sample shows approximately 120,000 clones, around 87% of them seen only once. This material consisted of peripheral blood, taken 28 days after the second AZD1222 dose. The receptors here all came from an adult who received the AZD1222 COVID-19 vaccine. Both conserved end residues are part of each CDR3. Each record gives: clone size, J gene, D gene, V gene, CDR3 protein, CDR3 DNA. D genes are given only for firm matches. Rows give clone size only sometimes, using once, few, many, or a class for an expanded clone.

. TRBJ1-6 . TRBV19 CASGQTFNSPLHF TGTGCCAGTGGACAGACTTTTAATTCACCCCTCCACTTT
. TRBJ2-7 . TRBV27 CASSYRVGYEQYF TGTGCCAGCAGTTACAGGGTAGGTTACGAGCAGTACTTC
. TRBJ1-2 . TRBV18 CASSPRLGNHQSANYGYTF TGTGCCAGCTCACCAAGGCTTGGGAATCACCAGTCAGCTAACTATGGCTACACCTTC
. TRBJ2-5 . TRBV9 CASSVVVGETQYF TGTGCCAGCAGCGTAGTAGTAGGGGAGACCCAGTACTTC
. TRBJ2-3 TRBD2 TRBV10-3 CASGAGAVTDTQYF TGTGCCTCCGGCGCGGGAGCGGTAACAGATACGCAGTATTTT
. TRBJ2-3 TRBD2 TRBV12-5 CASGLPPASGTTDTQYF TGTGCTAGTGGTTTGCCCCCGGCTAGCGGGACCACAGATACGCAGTATTTT
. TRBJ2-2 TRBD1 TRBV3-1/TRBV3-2 CASSQGDRDSGELFF TGTGCCAGCAGCCAAGGGGACAGGGACTCCGGGGAGCTGTTTTTT
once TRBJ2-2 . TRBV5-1 CASSSGALGSGELFF TGCGCCAGCAGCTCCGGGGCCCTCGGTTCCGGGGAGCTGTTTTTT
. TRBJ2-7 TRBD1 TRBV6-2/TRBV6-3 CASSSQDRGDEQYF TGTGCCAGCAGTTCGCAGGACAGGGGGGACGAGCAGTACTTC
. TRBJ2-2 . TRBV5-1 CASSPLLAGELFF TGCGCCAGCAGCCCCTTGCTCGCCGGGGAGCTGTTTTTT
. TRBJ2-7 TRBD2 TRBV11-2 CASSHSHLAGAKIYEQYF TGTGCCAGCAGCCACTCCCACCTAGCGGGAGCTAAGATCTACGAGCAGTACTTC
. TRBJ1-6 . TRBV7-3 CASSSGQEANSPLHF TGTGCCAGCAGCTCCGGACAAGAGGCAAATTCACCCCTCCACTTT
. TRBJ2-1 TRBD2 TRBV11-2 CASSASGGVIYEQFF TGTGCCAGCAGCGCGAGCGGGGGGGTTATCTATGAGCAGTTCTTC
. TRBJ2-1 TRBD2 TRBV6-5 CASRFSGGYEQFF TGTGCCAGCAGATTTTCGGGGGGATACGAGCAGTTCTTC
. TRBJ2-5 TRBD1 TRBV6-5 CASSYGQGARETQYF TGTGCCAGCAGTTACGGACAGGGGGCGCGTGAGACCCAGTACTTC
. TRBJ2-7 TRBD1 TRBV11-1 CASRSDRGNVYEQYF TGTGCCAGCAGATCCGACAGGGGGAATGTTTACGAGCAGTACTTC
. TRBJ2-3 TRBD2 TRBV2 CASRYSLAGGPSTDTQYF TGTGCCAGCAGGTACTCGCTAGCGGGAGGTCCTAGCACAGATACGCAGTATTTT
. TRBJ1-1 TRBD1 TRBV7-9 CASSILQGFIEAFF TGTGCCAGCAGTATTTTACAGGGGTTTATTGAAGCTTTCTTT
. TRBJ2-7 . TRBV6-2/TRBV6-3 CASSHYGWEYEQYF TGTGCCAGCAGTCATTATGGCTGGGAATACGAGCAGTACTTC
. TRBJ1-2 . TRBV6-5 CASSYSNSYGYTF TGTGCCAGCAGTTACTCGAACAGCTATGGCTACACCTTC
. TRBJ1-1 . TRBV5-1 CASSLVRPRVTEAFF TGCGCCAGCAGCTTGGTTCGTCCGCGGGTTACTGAAGCTTTCTTT
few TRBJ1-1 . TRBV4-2 CASSQGDGGWTEAFF TGTGCCAGCAGCCAAGGGGACGGGGGATGGACTGAAGCTTTCTTT
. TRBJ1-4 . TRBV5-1 CASSRDTDEKLFF TGCGCCAGCAGCCGGGACACGGATGAAAAACTGTTTTTT
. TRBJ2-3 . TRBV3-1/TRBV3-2 CASSLGEGDFTDTQYF TGTGCCAGCAGCTTGGGTGAGGGCGACTTCACAGATACGCAGTATTTT
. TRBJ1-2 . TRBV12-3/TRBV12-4 CASSFVQGGYTF TGTGCCAGCAGTTTTGTCCAGGGTGGCTACACCTTC
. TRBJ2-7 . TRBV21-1 CASSIPSGRDPYEQYF TGTGCCAGCAGCATCCCGTCGGGGCGAGATCCCTACGAGCAGTACTTC
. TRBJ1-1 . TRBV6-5 CAADMGVTEAFF TGTGCCGCAGACATGGGTGTTACTGAAGCTTTCTTT
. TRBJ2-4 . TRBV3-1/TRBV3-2 CASSQLDIQYF TGTGCCAGCAGCCAGTTGGACATTCAGTACTTC
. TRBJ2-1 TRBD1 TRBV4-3 CASSQGRQGNEQFF TGCGCCAGCAGCCAAGGGAGACAGGGGAATGAGCAGTTCTTC
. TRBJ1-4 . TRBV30 CAWSGEGHREKLFF TGTGCCTGGAGTGGCGAGGGGCATCGCGAAAAACTGTTTTTT
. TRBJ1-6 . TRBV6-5 CATTQGSAYNSPLHF TGTGCCACGACGCAGGGGAGCGCCTATAATTCACCCCTCCACTTT
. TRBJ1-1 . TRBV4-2 CASSGEWTEAFF TGTGCCAGCAGCGGGGAATGGACTGAAGCTTTCTTT
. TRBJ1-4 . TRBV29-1 CSVEDSRGEKLFF TGCAGCGTTGAAGATTCGAGGGGGGAAAAACTGTTTTTT
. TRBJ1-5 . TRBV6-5 CASQGGNQPQHF TGTGCCAGTCAGGGAGGCAATCAGCCCCAGCATTTT
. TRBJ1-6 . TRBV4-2 CASSQLFPSNSPLHF TGTGCCAGCAGCCAACTCTTCCCCTCCAATTCACCCCTCCACTTT
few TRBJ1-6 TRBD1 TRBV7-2 CASSIRQGANSPLHF TGTGCCAGCAGCATTCGACAGGGTGCTAATTCACCCCTCCACTTT
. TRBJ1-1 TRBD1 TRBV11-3 CASSLPQTGAFF TGTGCCAGCAGCTTACCGCAGACAGGGGCTTTCTTT
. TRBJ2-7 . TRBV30 CAWRPGRYEQYF TGTGCCTGGAGGCCGGGGAGGTACGAGCAGTACTTC
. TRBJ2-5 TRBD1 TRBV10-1 CASSLPRDRGKKETQYF TGCGCCAGCAGCCTCCCCCGGGACAGGGGAAAAAAAGAGACCCAGTACTTC
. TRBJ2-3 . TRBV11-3 CASSPGPGRDDTQYF TGTGCCAGCAGCCCAGGGCCGGGCCGGGATGATACGCAGTATTTT
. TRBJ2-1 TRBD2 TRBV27 CASSPRLAGGVRNEQFF TGTGCCAGCAGTCCCAGACTAGCGGGAGGGGTGAGGAATGAGCAGTTCTTC
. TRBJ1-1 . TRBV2 CASSRRGDYTEAFF TGTGCCAGCAGCCGAAGGGGGGACTACACTGAAGCTTTCTTT
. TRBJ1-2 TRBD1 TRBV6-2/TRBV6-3 CASSLSPRGRDYGYTF TGTGCCAGCAGTTTGAGTCCCAGGGGGCGCGACTATGGCTACACCTTC
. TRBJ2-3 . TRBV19 CASSIPSGGTDTQYF TGTGCCAGTAGTATACCGTCAGGAGGCACAGATACGCAGTATTTT
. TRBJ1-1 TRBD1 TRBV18 CASSSTGGGSTEAFF TGTGCCAGCTCATCCACAGGGGGCGGGAGCACTGAAGCTTTCTTT
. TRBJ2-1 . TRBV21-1 CASSKEEAGPDNEQFF TGTGCCAGCAGCAAAGAGGAAGCGGGACCGGACAATGAGCAGTTCTTC
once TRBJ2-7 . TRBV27 CASSNLAGFLPYEQYF TGTGCCAGCAGTAACCTTGCCGGGTTTCTTCCCTACGAGCAGTACTTC
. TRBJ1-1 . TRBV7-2 CASSVRDGGNTEAFF TGTGCCAGCAGCGTCCGGGACGGTGGGAACACTGAAGCTTTCTTT
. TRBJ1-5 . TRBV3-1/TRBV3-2 CASSQDSGRVQPQHF TGTGCCAGCAGCCAAGATAGTGGCAGGGTCCAGCCCCAGCATTTT